This TCR beta chain appears in the sequencing data of a study of type 1 and type 2 diabetes patients. Study context: CD4+ or CD8+ T cells were positively selected from PBMCs with microbeads. Across the study, around 20 million paired-end reads were produced.

Amplification started from genomic DNA. Amplification of the beta chain CDR3 used 30 forward and 13 reverse multiplex primers. TCRdb fed the multiplex PCR reads into MiXCR, producing one record per CDR3 protein. The sample lists 250,000 to 300,000 distinct CDR3 sequences, 47% occurring once. Study-wide findings and caveats: Type 2 diabetes patients had few highly-expanded CD4+ clones, median one.

The ends were cut back, 7 bases at V and 1 base at J, with 20 bases in the middle. The CDR3 spans 18 residues. Peripheral blood, around 10 milliliters per participant, was collected. Concerning this clonotype: Antigen: not known.

The sample taken for sequencing was peripheral blood mononuclear cells (PBMCs). The chain recombines TRBV12-3 or TRBV12-4 with TRBJ2-6, with TRBD2 as a possible D gene (6 bases). This receptor was taken from a man aged 18 to 30 with type 2 diabetes. Written as DNA, the CDR3 is TGTGCCAGCACCAGGGATCGGGGGAAGGGATCTGGGGCCAACGTCCTGACTTTC. This gives the protein CASTRDRGKGSGANVLTF.